Each of the 32 T cell receptor beta chains below was sequenced from the same sample in a study of CD8 T cells in ankylosing spondylitis. The antigens for these receptors are not known. TCRdb fed the 5' RACE reads into MiXCR, producing one record per CDR3 protein. The data show hundreds of thousands of distinct CDR3 sequences, about 25% seen once. Study-wide results and caveats: Ankylosing spondylitis blood appeared to carry a characteristic TCR beta motif of 7 or 8 highly homologous variants.

The specimen was blood, either unsorted or a sorted T cell fraction (not recorded which). Every receptor here comes from a male donor with ankylosing spondylitis.

The chain combines TRBV18 with TRBJ2-3, with unresolved D. CDR1 is KGHSH and CDR2 is LQKENI in the germline V gene. Trimming took off 1 base at V and 2 bases at J, with 10 bases between the two ends. This CDR3 is 15 amino acids long. The CDR3 nucleotides are TGTGCCAGCTCACCACTCTCGGCCAACACAGATACGCAGTATTTT. Protein product: CASSPLSANTDTQYF.

This sequence joins TRBV20-1 and TRBJ2-2; D gene unclear. Trimming cost V 6 bases and J 3 bases, with 14 bases left between them. The CDR3 length is 14 residues. Germline V CDR1 and CDR2: DFQATT, SNEGSKA (reference sequence). The CDR3 region is CSAIRGPYTGELFF. In DNA, the CDR3 is TGCAGTGCCATAAGAGGACCTTACACCGGGGAGCTGTTTTTT.

The chain carries TRBV2 and TRBJ2-1; 13 bases agree with TRBD2. The CDR3 extends over 18 amino acids. The trim removed 8 bases at V and 12 bases at J, leaving 22 bases unmatched. Germline V gives CDR1 SNHLY, CDR2 FYNNEI. The CDR3 spells CASYLYPSGGLAGHGQFF. Written as DNA, the CDR3 is TGTGCCAGCTACCTCTATCCCTCGGGGGGACTAGCGGGGCACGGGCAGTTCTTC.

This chain uses TRBV29-1 with TRBJ2-3; 10 nucleotides line up with TRBD2. Germline CDR1 SQVTM, CDR2 ANQGSEA. V lost 6 bases to trimming and J lost 4 bases; unmatched junction nucleotides: 7. The CDR3 runs to 14 residues. The CDR3 loop reads CSVAVAGGADTQYF. CDR3 DNA sequence: TGCAGCGTAGCGGTAGCGGGAGGCGCAGATACGCAGTATTTT.

This clonotype appeared a few times. J is TRBJ2-7 and V is TRBV20-1; 9 positions agree with TRBD1. V shed 6 bases and J 6 bases; nucleotides not matched to a gene: 3. CDR1 and CDR2 (germline): DFQATT, SNEGSKA (reference sequence). This CDR3 has 11 residues. The CDR3 here is CSAGTGSEQYV. The CDR3, as DNA: TGCAGTGCAGGGACAGGGAGCGAGCAGTACGTC.

CDR3 DNA: TGCGCCAGCAGCTTGGAGGGTCTGGGTAATGAAAAACTGTTTTTT. It translates to CASSLEGLGNEKLFF. This chain uses TRBV5-1 with TRBJ1-4; no clear D. Germline lookup yields CDR1 SGHRS and CDR2 YFSETQ. The CDR3 loop spans 15 amino acids. The ends were cut back, 0 bases at V and 4 bases at J, with 10 bases in the middle. The variable domain in full, completed from reference TRBV5-1 and TRBJ1-4, reads KAGVTQTPRYLIKTRGQQVTLSCSPISGHRSVSWYQQTPGQGLQFLFEYFSETQRNKGNFPGRFSGRQFSNSRSEMNVSTLELGDSALYLCASSLEGLGNEKLFFGSGTQLSVL.

This clonotype turned up a few times. The V gene is TRBV5-1, the J gene TRBJ1-6; D is perhaps TRBD1 (6 bases). In germline, CDR1 is SGHRS, CDR2 YFSETQ. The V end was cut by 3 bases, the J end by 8 bases, with 15 bases between. The CDR3 length is 15 residues. The CDR3 DNA sequence: TGCGCCAGCAGCTACTCCGGGACAATGGATTCACCCCTCCACTTT. Translation gives CASSYSGTMDSPLHF. Drawing the rest from reference TRBV5-1 and TRBJ1-6, the complete variable domain is KAGVTQTPRYLIKTRGQQVTLSCSPISGHRSVSWYQQTPGQGLQFLFEYFSETQRNKGNFPGRFSGRQFSNSRSEMNVSTLELGDSALYLCASSYSGTMDSPLHFGNGTRLTVT.

The chain is built from TRBV18 and TRBJ2-7; perhaps TRBD2 as D (6 bases). V shed 3 bases and J shed 7 bases, with 10 bases lying between them. The CDR3 is made up of 12 amino acids. The germline V gene encodes CDR1 KGHSH and CDR2 LQKENI. This CDR3 reads CASSPAGREQYV. The CDR3 bases are TGTGCCAGCTCACCTGCCGGGAGAGAGCAGTACGTC.

V and J are TRBV24-1 and TRBJ2-1; a weak D match, TRBD2 (6 bases). The V end was cut by 3 bases, the J end by 1 base, with 9 bases between. Germline lookup yields CDR1 KGHDR and CDR2 SFDVKD. The CDR3 runs 15 residues. CDR3 region: CATSDGGSSYNEQFF. CDR3 sequence (DNA): TGTGCCACCAGTGATGGGGGGAGTTCCTACAATGAGCAGTTCTTC.

The chain links TRBV3-1 to TRBJ2-5; D is unclear. This CDR3 has 15 residues. CDR1 is LGHDT and CDR2 is YNNKEL in the germline V gene (reference sequence). V gave up 4 bases and J gave up 1 base, with 13 bases separating them. As DNA, the CDR3 is TGTGCCAGCAGCCGGGCCGGAGTTCCCCAAGAGACCCAGTACTTC. Encoded protein: CASSRAGVPQETQYF.

This clonotype occurred a few times. This chain links TRBV18 with TRBJ2-1; 8 positions agree with TRBD2. Trimming at V came to 1 base and at J to 3 bases, leaving 2 bases not matched to a gene. The CDR3 extends over 15 amino acids. The germline V gene encodes CDR1 KGHSH and CDR2 LQKENI. CDR3 amino acids: CASSPRAGGYNEQFF. The CDR3 DNA follows: TGTGCCAGCTCACCACGCGCGGGAGGCTACAATGAGCAGTTCTTC.

The sample holds a few counts of this clonotype. V usage is TRBV12-3 or TRBV12-4 and J usage is TRBJ2-7; 10 nucleotides agree with TRBD2. This CDR3 comprises 15 residues. V lost 4 bases, J lost 7 bases, and 10 bases stayed unmatched. CDR3 in DNA: TGTGCCAGCAGTTCCCCTAGCGGGGGTAGGTGGGAGCAGTACTTC. This translates into CASSSPSGGRWEQYF.

The chain's CDR3 is CASSLDRAEKLFF. The CDR3 DNA is TGTGCCAGCAGCCTGGACAGGGCTGAAAAACTGTTTTTT. This sequence joins TRBV7-2 and TRBJ1-4; 8 bases line up with TRBD1. The CDR3 contains 13 residues. CDR1 and CDR2 (germline): SGHTA, FQGNSA. Trimming at V came to 5 bases and at J to 7 bases, leaving 3 bases not matched to a gene. The full variable domain, with the rest looked up from reference TRBV7-2 and TRBJ1-4, is GAGVSQSPSNKVTEKGKDVELRCDPISGHTALYWYRQSLGQGLEFLIYFQGNSAPDKSGLPSDRFSAERTGGSVSTLTIQRTQQEDSAVYLCASSLDRAEKLFFGSGTQLSVL.

This clonotype was picked up a small number of times. This chain joins TRBV29-1 and TRBJ2-2; 10 bases match TRBD1. Looked up from germline, CDR1 is SQVTM and CDR2 is ANQGSEA. The CDR3 is 16 residues long. J was trimmed by 5 bases and V by 1 base; bases with no gene match: 7. In nucleotides, the CDR3 is TGCAGCGTTGAAGGGCGGACAGGGGGTTGGACCGGGGAGCTGTTTTTT. Encoded protein: CSVEGRTGGWTGELFF.

The CDR3 loop reads CASSPRSSSTYEQYF. The CDR3 nucleotides read TGCGCCAGCAGCCCCAGGTCTTCAAGTACCTACGAGCAGTACTTC. The chain combines TRBV5-1 with TRBJ2-7, with no clear D. The length of the CDR3 is 15 residues. V lost 4 bases and J 2 bases, leaving 16 bases between the germline ends. Germline V lookup: CDR1 SGHRS, CDR2 YFSETQ.

The V call is TRBV5-1, the J call TRBJ2-2, with D hard to call. In germline, CDR1 is SGHRS, CDR2 YFSETQ. The length of the CDR3 is 14 residues. Trimming took off 4 bases at V and 3 bases at J, with 10 bases between the two ends. DNA for the CDR3: TGCGCCAGCAGCCACTCTAGAGACACCGGGGAGCTGTTTTTT. This encodes CASSHSRDTGELFF.

This chain connects TRBV12-3 or TRBV12-4 to TRBJ2-1; no clear D. V dropped 6 bases and J dropped 0 bases, with 12 bases sitting between them. The CDR3 consists of 15 residues. CDR3 sequence reads: CASSRDSFSYNEQFF. For the CDR3, the DNA is TGTGCCAGCAGCCGCGACTCCTTCTCCTACAATGAGCAGTTCTTC.

This clonotype was observed a handful of times. This CDR3 is CASSLMRGVQETQYF. CDR3 sequence (DNA): TGTGCCAGCAGCTTAATGCGGGGAGTCCAAGAGACCCAGTACTTC. The chain carries TRBV11-2 and TRBJ2-5; D might be TRBD2 (6 bases). This CDR3 is built from 15 residues. Between the trimmed V and J ends, which lost 2 bases and 1 base, there was a span of 11 bases. Germline CDR1 and CDR2: SGHAT and FQNNGV.

The chain recombines TRBV2 with TRBJ2-2; D is tentatively TRBD1 or TRBD2 (5 bases each). Trimming pared 2 bases from V and 6 bases from J, leaving 13 bases between. Germline CDR1 and CDR2: SNHLY and FYNNEI. CDR3 size: 15 residues. Here the CDR3 DNA reads TGTGCCAGCAGTGAATCCGGGGCCTACGCCGGGGAGCTGTTTTTT. Translated, it gives CASSESGAYAGELFF.

This clonotype has ten or more counts. This chain uses TRBV5-5 with TRBJ1-1, with a weak D call TRBD1 (6 bases). Germline CDR1 is SGHKS and CDR2 is YYEKEE (reference sequence). The CDR3 length is 18 residues. V lost 2 bases and J 1 base, leaving 21 bases between the germline ends. The DNA of the CDR3 is TGTGCCAGCAGCTTAAATAATTTGAGGGAGACAGGGAACACTGAAGCTTTCTTT. Translated: CASSLNNLRETGNTEAFF.

The V call is TRBV20-1, the J call TRBJ1-1; 7 bases line up with TRBD1. Per germline, CDR1 DFQATT and CDR2 SNEGSKA (reference sequence). J lost 1 base, V lost 4 bases, and 6 bases had no gene match. The CDR3 spans 14 residues. The CDR3 DNA reads as TGCAGTGCTATCGTCGGGACAGCGAACACTGAAGCTTTCTTT. This encodes CSAIVGTANTEAFF.

The rearrangement links TRBV29-1 to TRBJ2-5; 8 bases line up with TRBD1. The trim removed 7 bases at V and 0 bases at J, leaving 4 bases unmatched. CDR3 length: 13 amino acids. Per the germline V gene, CDR1 is SQVTM and CDR2 is ANQGSEA. This CDR3 reads CSAVGQDQETQYF. DNA for the CDR3: TGCAGCGCTGTGGGACAGGACCAAGAGACCCAGTACTTC. The full variable domain, with the rest looked up from reference TRBV29-1 and TRBJ2-5, is SAVISQKPSRDICQRGTSLTIQCQVDSQVTMMFWYRQQPGQSLTLIATANQGSEATYESGFVIDKFPISRPNLTFSTLTVSNMSPEDSSIYLCSAVGQDQETQYFGPGTRLLVL.

There are a few counts of this clonotype. This rearrangement joins TRBV20-1 to TRBJ2-5; D unresolved. Trimming took off 0 bases at V and 4 bases at J, with 6 bases between the two ends. This CDR3 comprises 12 residues. The V gene's germline CDR1 is DFQATT and CDR2 SNEGSKA (reference sequence). The CDR3 DNA sequence: TGCAGTGCTAGAGATCATCGAGAGACCCAGTACTTC. Its translation: CSARDHRETQYF.

The chain employs TRBV12-3 or TRBV12-4 and TRBJ1-1, with TRBD1 matching 7 bases. After removal of 5 bases from V and 6 bases from J, the junction contained 12 bases not matched to a gene. The CDR3 is made up of 15 amino acids. The DNA of the CDR3 is TGTGCCAGCAGTCCCCAGGGGGTATTCGTCGCTGAAGCTTTCTTT. Translated, it gives CASSPQGVFVAEAFF.

This clonotype has more than one count but fewer than ten. The chain joins TRBV7-2 to TRBJ2-3; TRBD1 might be the D (5 bases). V was cut by 1 base and J by 0 bases, with 11 bases left in between. Germline V lookup: CDR1 SGHTA, CDR2 FQGNSA. The CDR3 is 16 residues long. For the CDR3, the DNA is TGTGCCAGCAGCTTAGTTGGCAGGGCTAGCACAGATACGCAGTATTTT. Protein: CASSLVGRASTDTQYF.

In its sample, this clonotype was seen a few times. The chain carries TRBV30 and TRBJ1-1, with 8 bases aligning to TRBD1. V lost 8 bases to trimming and J lost 1 base; unmatched junction nucleotides: 12. Germline-derived CDR1 and CDR2 are GTSNPN and SVGIG (reference sequence). The CDR3 contains 15 residues. CDR3 DNA: TGTGCCCTTCGACAGGGGTCGTCCCCGAACACTGAAGCTTTCTTT. This gives the protein CALRQGSSPNTEAFF.

The CDR3 DNA reads TGTGCCAGCAGCGCGTTTACCGGGACAGGGCCTTTGAGCAATCAGCCCCAGCATTTT. This sequence encodes CASSAFTGTGPLSNQPQHF. The chain combines TRBV6-2 or TRBV6-3 with TRBJ1-5, with TRBD1 matching 9 bases. CDR3 size: 19 residues. The trim removed 6 bases at V and 1 base at J, leaving 16 bases unmatched. CDR1 MNHEY and CDR2 SVGEGT come from the germline V gene.

V usage is TRBV7-2 and J usage is TRBJ2-7; D is ambiguous. CDR1 and CDR2 (germline): SGHTA, FQGNSA. This CDR3 contains 14 residues. Trimming took off 0 bases at V and 0 bases at J, with 6 bases between the two ends. In nucleotides, the CDR3 is TGTGCCAGCAGCTTAGCCGCTGACTCCTACGAGCAGTACTTC. Amino acid sequence: CASSLAADSYEQYF.

Comment on this clonotype: The junction departs from germline at one end; a sequencing error may be responsible. The chain joins TRBV12-3 or TRBV12-4 to TRBJ2-1, with D possibly being TRBD2 (6 bases). The CDR3 contains 15 residues. The CDR3 region has the DNA TGTGCCAGCAGTTTTCTCGGGAGTTACCCCAATCAGCAGTTCTTC. Its protein is CASSFLGSYPNQQFF.

This clonotype showed up just a few times. The J gene is TRBJ2-2, the V gene TRBV20-1, with D tentatively TRBD1 or TRBD2 (5 bases each). The germline gives CDR1 DFQATT, CDR2 SNEGSKA (reference sequence). V shed 3 bases and J shed 4 bases, with 15 bases lying between them. The CDR3 covers 15 residues. Here the CDR3 reads CSASDGRGATGELFF. Here the CDR3 DNA reads TGCAGTGCTAGTGACGGACGGGGCGCCACCGGGGAGCTGTTTTTT.

This clonotype was detected a few times. The chain joins TRBV6-1 to TRBJ2-3; 11 bases align to TRBD2. V trimming: 2 bases; J trimming: 6 bases; junction bases outside the gene matches: 4. The CDR3 length is 15 residues. Germline V lookup: CDR1 MNHNS, CDR2 SASEGT. CDR3: CASSENLAGGDTQYF. CDR3 nucleotides: TGTGCCAGCAGTGAAAACTTAGCGGGAGGGGATACGCAGTATTTT.

There are a few counts of this clonotype. This rearrangement joins TRBV20-1 to TRBJ1-1; D unclear. The V and J ends lost 4 bases and 4 bases respectively, with 13 bases between them. The CDR3 runs 13 residues. Germline V gene sequence: CDR1 DFQATT, CDR2 SNEGSKA (reference sequence). The CDR3 nucleotides are TGCAGTGCTATGCTCCCTGAGGGCACTGAAGCTTTCTTT. It yields the protein CSAMLPEGTEAFF.